Shown below are 15 T cell receptor beta chains from a single sample sequenced in a study of T cells in Graves' hyperthyroidism and ophthalmopathy. There were TCR beta CDR3 regions amplified from RNA transcripts. The HTBI primer set drove a first-round RT-PCR of the TCR CDR3. TCRdb re-derived calls from the multiplex PCR reads in MiXCR, one entry per CDR3 protein. The sample consists of roughly 720,000 distinct CDR3 sequences, 17% of them appearing once. Sequencing was done on a sample of blood. The origin of the receptors is a man aged 45 to 65 with Graves' hyperthyroidism.

The chain combines TRBV20-1 with TRBJ2-5, with 10 bases lining up with TRBD2. The germline gives CDR1 DFQATT, CDR2 SNEGSKA (reference sequence). The CDR3 loop spans 13 amino acids. V shed 1 base, J shed 5 bases, and the junction held 1 base outside the gene matches. CDR3: CSARGTSGETQYF. CDR3 nucleotides: TGCAGTGCTAGAGGGACTAGCGGTGAGACCCAGTACTTC.

The CDR3 DNA reads as TGTGCCAGCAGTTCGTGGGCCCTGGAATCAGCTTTCTTT. Encoded protein: CASSSWALESAFF. The V call is TRBV27, the J call TRBJ1-1; D remains unclear. CDR1 and CDR2 from the germline V gene are MNHEY and SMNVEV (reference sequence). The CDR3 runs 13 residues. The germline V and J ends were trimmed by 4 bases and 10 bases, with 16 bases remaining between them.

This clonotype was detected many times. The chain joins TRBV10-1 to TRBJ2-1, with 8 bases lining up with TRBD1. The junction had 8 bases not matched to a gene; V was cut back by 0 bases and J by 10 bases. This CDR3 spans 15 amino acids. Germline CDR1 reads WNHNN; CDR2 reads SYGVQD (reference sequence). The CDR3 DNA is TGCGCCAGCAGTGAGTCGGGGGCAAGGGACAGGGAGCAGTTCTTC. Protein sequence: CASSESGARDREQFF.

This clonotype appeared many times. V gene TRBV6-2 or TRBV6-3 combines with J gene TRBJ1-5; no reliable D call. Germline CDR1 is MNHEY and CDR2 is SVGEGT. V was trimmed by 7 bases and J by 6 bases, leaving 19 bases between them. The CDR3 sequence is 15 residues long. The CDR3: CASTPYDTVGQPQHF. CDR3 in DNA: TGTGCCAGCACCCCGTACGACACGGTTGGTCAGCCCCAGCATTTT.

This clonotype was found a few times. The chain recombines TRBV25-1 with TRBJ1-1; D is perhaps TRBD1 (6 bases). Trimming pared 2 bases from V and 6 bases from J, leaving 10 bases between. This CDR3 comprises 13 residues. Germline-derived CDR1 and CDR2 are MGHDK and SYGVNS. DNA of the CDR3: TGTGCCAGCAGTGAAGGGACAATTCCTGAAGCTTTCTTT. It codes for CASSEGTIPEAFF.

The chain recombines TRBV19 with TRBJ1-1; tentatively, D is TRBD1 (5 bases). Trimming shortened V by 6 bases and J by 0 bases, and 20 bases separated the two germline ends. Germline CDR1 reads LNHDA; CDR2 reads SQIVND (reference sequence). The CDR3 has 17 residues. In DNA form, the CDR3 reads TGTGCCAGTAGGATGGCCGGGGCAGGAGGGATGAACACTGAAGCTTTCTTT. Its protein is CASRMAGAGGMNTEAFF.

In its sample, this clonotype was seen once. This sequence joins TRBV20-1 and TRBJ2-3; 10 bases map to TRBD1. The CDR3 contains 15 residues. Trimming cost V 2 bases and J 6 bases; bases outside gene matches: 8. CDR1 is DFQATT, CDR2 SNEGSKA, per germline (reference sequence). CDR3 nucleotides: TGCAGTGCTAGAAGCCGGGACAGGGGTGTCGATACGCAGTATTTT. It codes for CSARSRDRGVDTQYF.

This clonotype was observed at least ten times. The CDR3 here is CASRGTSGLQETQYF. Here the CDR3 DNA reads TGTGCCAGCAGGGGGACTAGCGGGCTTCAAGAGACCCAGTACTTC. V is TRBV2 and J is TRBJ2-5, with 12 bases lining up with TRBD2. The germline gives CDR1 SNHLY, CDR2 FYNNEI. V trimming: 6 bases; J trimming: 2 bases; junction bases outside the gene matches: 4. The CDR3 has 15 amino acids.

The chain combines TRBV29-1 with TRBJ2-7; D is possibly TRBD1 or TRBD2 (5 bases each). The CDR3 extends over 13 amino acids. Germline CDR1 SQVTM, CDR2 ANQGSEA. Trimming pared 1 base from V and 3 bases from J, leaving 10 bases between. In DNA, the CDR3 is TGCAGCGTTGAAGGGGGACCAATCTACGAGCAGTACTTC. Encoded protein: CSVEGGPIYEQYF.

The chain employs TRBV5-6 and TRBJ1-1, with 8 nucleotides matching TRBD1. The trim removed 4 bases at V and 4 bases at J, leaving 9 bases unmatched. The CDR3 sequence is 15 residues long. The germline V gene encodes CDR1 SGHDT and CDR2 YYEEEE. CDR3 nucleotide sequence: TGTGCCAGCAGCCGAGTAGGACAGGGATCCACTGAAGCTTTCTTT. As protein: CASSRVGQGSTEAFF.

This clonotype showed up many times. V and J are TRBV12-3 or TRBV12-4 and TRBJ2-2; maybe TRBD1 (7 bases). CDR3 size: 15 residues. V gave up 3 bases and J gave up 6 bases, with 14 bases separating them. CDR3 DNA sequence: TGTGCCAGCAGTTTTCGTCAGGGGGGCGCCGGGGAGCTGTTTTTT. It encodes CASSFRQGGAGELFF.

This clonotype was observed at least ten times. The CDR3 bases are TGTGCCAGCAGCCAAGATCCGTTTCGACTAGCGGGAGGGAATGAGCAGTTCTTC. Translation gives CASSQDPFRLAGGNEQFF. V and J are TRBV14 and TRBJ2-1; TRBD2 aligns across 14 bases. The CDR3 is made up of 18 amino acids. V lost 0 bases to trimming and J lost 7 bases; unmatched junction nucleotides: 8. CDR1 and CDR2 from the germline V gene are SGHDN and FVKESK.

CDR3 bases: TGTGCCAGTAGTAGACTAGCGCGGGATACGCAGTATTTT. Amino acid sequence: CASSRLARDTQYF. The chain couples TRBV19 to TRBJ2-3; the match to TRBD2 covers 8 bases. This CDR3 has 13 amino acids. Unmatched junction bases numbered 3, after V lost 4 bases and J lost 6 bases. The V gene's germline CDR1 is LNHDA and CDR2 SQIVND (reference sequence).

This clonotype has ten or more counts. V and J are TRBV11-2 and TRBJ2-1; D possibly corresponds to TRBD1 (6 bases). V lost 0 bases and J lost 4, with 16 bases in between. Germline CDR1 is SGHAT and CDR2 is FQNNGV. This CDR3 has 17 residues. CDR3 residues: CASSLEEQGRRYNEQFF. CDR3 DNA: TGTGCCAGCAGCTTAGAAGAACAGGGAAGGAGGTACAATGAGCAGTTCTTC.

The chain couples TRBV10-3 to TRBJ2-7; either TRBD1 or TRBD2 may fit D (5 bases each). CDR1 is ENHRY, CDR2 SYGVKD, per germline. The CDR3 has 15 residues. V shed 0 bases and J shed 0 bases, with 9 bases lying between them. DNA for the CDR3: TGTGCCATCAGTGAGTCGGGGGATGCCTCCTACGAGCAGTACTTC. This encodes CAISESGDASYEQYF.